This T cell receptor (beta chain) is from a study of cytomegalovirus exposure and HLA in healthy donors. This CDR3 region has 16 residues. V lost 4 bases and J lost 7; bases outside the gene matches: 8. From germline, CDR1 is MNHEY and CDR2 SVGAGI. At the time of sampling, donors were nominally healthy, though unrecorded immune exposures were likely. The PCR ran on 60 Vbeta and 13 Jbeta primers. As handled by the study authors: In a later analysis, the count reached some 75 million unique TCR beta chains, with around 11 million shared. The repertoire was sequenced with immunoSEQ multiplex PCR; TCRdb's copy has only in-frame clones and lacks some. The DNA was the basis for D and trimming; V, J and clone size are from that table. The data hold under 200,000 clones, with about 75% observed a single time. Study-wide results and limits: Sequence variants that were highly shared formed a cluster that was likely a sequencing artifact. Per published reports, the classifier diagnosed cytomegalovirus status with high specificity and sensitivity.

A note on this clone: No antigen is known for it.

The clonotype originates from a male donor in good health and CMV-seronegative. The sequencing input was PBMCs. This chain links TRBV6-5 with TRBJ1-6, with TRBD1 matching 9 bases. In DNA, the CDR3 is TGTGCCAGCAGTTGGGACAGGGTGGTGGACAATTCACCCCTCCACTTT. Its translation is CASSWDRVVDNSPLHF.